This TCR beta chain was documented in a study of T cell responses to AZD1222 COVID-19 vaccine. V was clipped by 0 bases and J by 6 bases, with 8 bases between them. The germline V gene encodes CDR1 MNHEY and CDR2 SVGAGI. The CDR3 spans 13 residues. Study-wide points: Two AZD1222 doses significantly raised spike-specific TCR breadth and depth over controls. Dominant CD4 TCR responses targeted spike regions 160-218 and 743-854.

Profiled with immunoSEQ multiplex PCR; TCRdb holds only in-frame clones, not every one. Of 150,000 or so clones listed, about nine tenths are singletons. Remarks on this clone: Its target is unknown.

This chain uses TRBV6-5 with TRBJ1-1; D is unresolved. This TCR came from an adult in good health. Sequencing used peripheral blood, obtained on day 0 of MenACWY control vaccination. This CDR3 is CASSYSSDPEAFF. The DNA of the CDR3 is TGTGCCAGCAGTTACTCCTCGGACCCTGAAGCTTTCTTT.